This T cell receptor (beta chain) comes out of a study of OX40 agonist ivuxolimab in advanced cancers. The junction had 8 bases not matched to a gene; V was cut back by 0 bases and J by 8 bases. CDR1 and CDR2 from the germline V gene are SGHRS and YFSETQ. The CDR3 covers 15 residues. Using immunoSEQ multiplex PCR, the repertoire was profiled, and TCRdb retains in-frame clones only, with some absent. The repertoire holds approximately 20,000 clones, with 60% to 85% as singletons. The chain combines TRBV5-1 with TRBJ1-2; 9 nucleotides match TRBD1. The material sequenced was CD4+ or CD8+ T cells sorted from blood, taken in a trial of the OX40 agonist ivuxolimab. The receptor was derived from an adult with an advanced solid tumor such as melanoma, head and neck, liver or kidney cancer. CDR3 bases: TGCGCCAGCAGCTTGGGGACAGGGGAGAATGTCGGCTACACCTTC. Protein: CASSLGTGENVGYTF.